This entry features one TCR beta chain sequence. Antigen: not known. The entry originates in a study of T cell responses to AZD1222 COVID-19 vaccine. Study-level findings and limits: Donors in the cohort were predominantly white British and more often female, and clonal diversity was possibly underestimated. No day 14 peak samples; only post-peak repertoires were characterized.

Germline assignment: CDR1 SGHTA and CDR2 FQGTGA. The CDR3 runs 14 residues. The junction had 8 bases not matched to a gene; V was cut back by 5 bases and J by 10 bases. Data came from immunoSEQ multiplex PCR; TCRdb stores just in-frame clones and leaves some out. The sample records some 130,000 clones, over 75% being singletons. The rearrangement joins TRBV7-3 to TRBJ2-1; 10 bases are a match to TRBD1. The clonotype comes from an adult in good health. The sample consisted of peripheral blood, taken on day 0 of AZD1222 vaccination. CDR3 DNA: TGTGCCAGCAGCCCCGGGACAGGGGCTACGGAGCAGTTCTTC. Protein: CASSPGTGATEQFF.